This TCR beta chain emerged from a study of a mutant IDH1 vaccine in newly diagnosed glioma. The CDR3 has 13 amino acids. V was shortened by 5 bases and J by 0 bases, with 7 bases between the two germline ends. CDR1 SGHDN and CDR2 FVKESK come from the germline V gene. As regards this clone: The antigen is undetermined.

Time point denoted: week 5, during vaccination. The vaccine gave 300 ug of a 20-mer mutant IDH1 peptide subcutaneously per dose. TCRdb's table, derived via immunoSEQ multiplex PCR, lists solely in-frame clones and lacks some. The repertoire has about 51,000 clones, around four fifths of them found once; the top ten carry around 5.2%. Here the sequenced sample was PBMCs, taken from a glioma patient whose treatment included an IDH1 peptide vaccine. This TCR came from a man aged 50 to 59 with glioma. The rearrangement links TRBV14 to TRBJ2-5, with D unclear. The CDR3 here is CASSTTYQETQYF. The CDR3 DNA reads TGTGCCAGCAGCACTACGTACCAAGAGACCCAGTACTTC.